Following are 23 T cell receptor beta chains from one sample sequenced in a study of cytomegalovirus exposure and HLA in healthy donors. PCR amplification relied on 60 Vbeta primers (plus 13 Jbeta primers). Measured with immunoSEQ multiplex PCR; TCRdb has only the in-frame clones, and not every one. This sample's table has about 160,000 clones. Specimen: PBMCs. Receptors originate from a woman in her sixties or seventies in good health and CMV-seronegative.

The J gene is TRBJ2-7, the V gene TRBV6-5; 7 bases are a match to TRBD1. CDR3 length: 15 amino acids. J gave up 2 bases and V 7 bases, and 11 bases lay outside the gene matches. Per germline, CDR1 MNHEY and CDR2 SVGAGI. CDR3 bases: TGTGCCAGCAAACCTACAGGGGCCGGGGCCTACGAGCAGTACTTC. Translated, it gives CASKPTGAGAYEQYF.

The chain employs TRBV6-5 and TRBJ1-1; D gene uncertain. V lost 5 bases, J lost 1 base, and 14 bases lay in between. The CDR3 runs 15 residues. Looked up from germline, CDR1 is MNHEY and CDR2 is SVGAGI. CDR3 nucleotide sequence: TGTGCCAGCAGTCCACACAGTGAACCGAACACTGAAGCTTTCTTT. The encoded protein is CASSPHSEPNTEAFF.

CDR3 loop: CASSEGGGTSPRELFF. Written as DNA, the CDR3 is TGTGCCAGCAGTGAAGGTGGCGGGACGTCTCCCCGGGAGCTGTTTTTT. The V and J genes are TRBV6-1 and TRBJ2-2, with D tentatively TRBD2 (6 bases). The V and J ends lost 1 base and 9 bases respectively, with 18 bases between them. The CDR3 consists of 16 residues. The germline V gene has CDR1 MNHNS and CDR2 SASEGT.

This chain joins TRBV2 and TRBJ1-1; D is undetermined. Per germline, CDR1 SNHLY and CDR2 FYNNEI. The CDR3 runs to 13 residues. V was clipped by 8 bases and J by 0 bases, with 10 bases between them. CDR3 nucleotide sequence: TGTGCCAGCCAAAGAGAGGTGAACACTGAAGCTTTCTTT. This sequence encodes CASQREVNTEAFF.

As DNA, the CDR3 is TGTGCCAGCAGCTACTGGACTGGCCGCCCGGATACGCAGTATTTT. Its translation: CASSYWTGRPDTQYF. The rearrangement joins TRBV5-4 to TRBJ2-3; possibly TRBD2 for D (5 bases). The V end was cut by 3 bases, the J end by 6 bases, with 17 bases between. Per germline, CDR1 SGHNT and CDR2 YYREEE (reference sequence). This CDR3 is 15 amino acids long.

The chain combines TRBV6-5 with TRBJ1-6; tentatively, D is TRBD1 (5 bases). Germline lookup yields CDR1 MNHEY and CDR2 SVGAGI. This CDR3 has 13 amino acids. V was shortened by 6 bases and J by 10 bases, with 13 bases between the two germline ends. CDR3 residues: CASRETGESPLHF. Written as DNA, the CDR3 is TGTGCCAGCAGAGAGACGGGGGAGTCACCCCTCCACTTT.

This chain uses TRBV19 with TRBJ1-1; 8 positions match TRBD1. The ends lost 5 bases at V and 2 bases at J; junction bases unmatched: 4. Germline V gene data show CDR1 as LNHDA and CDR2 as SQIVND (reference sequence). CDR3 length equals 14 residues. CDR3 nucleotide sequence: TGTGCCAGTAGTCCCGACAGGGGTAACACTGAAGCTTTCTTT. Amino acids: CASSPDRGNTEAFF. The full variable domain, its missing parts supplied by reference TRBV19 and TRBJ1-1, is DGGITQSPKYLFRKEGQNVTLSCEQNLNHDAMYWYRQDPGQGLRLIYYSQIVNDFQKGDIAEGYSVSREKKESFPLTVTSAQKNPTAFYLCASSPDRGNTEAFFGQGTRLTVV.

J is TRBJ2-5 and V is TRBV29-1, with 10 bases lining up with TRBD1. With the DNA end fitting TRBJ2-7 better, the J assignment may be wrong. CDR3 length equals 14 residues. Germline V gene sequence: CDR1 SQVTM, CDR2 ANQGSEA. CDR3 amino acids: CSVGEDRGNYEQYF. In DNA, the CDR3 is TGCAGCGTTGGAGAGGACAGGGGGAATTACGAGCAGTACTTC.

The chain has TRBV9 and TRBJ1-2; 8 bases align to TRBD1. Germline assignment: CDR1 SGDLS and CDR2 YYNGEE. J lost 7 bases, V lost 3 bases, and 8 bases had no gene match. The CDR3 contains 14 residues. CDR3 residues: CASSATGVRRGYTF. CDR3 nucleotide sequence: TGTGCCAGCAGCGCGACAGGGGTACGCCGTGGCTACACCTTC. The whole variable domain, remainder taken from reference TRBV9 and TRBJ1-2, is DSGVTQTPKHLITATGQRVTLRCSPRSGDLSVYWYQQSLDQGLQFLIQYYNGEERAKGNILERFSAQQFPDLHSELNLSSLELGDSALYFCASSATGVRRGYTFGSGTRLTVV.

The chain joins TRBV7-9 to TRBJ2-5; 9 bases agree with TRBD2. Germline V gene sequence: CDR1 SEHNR, CDR2 FQNEAQ (reference sequence). The CDR3 has 15 residues. V trimming: 5 bases; J trimming: 3 bases; junction bases outside the gene matches: 7. The CDR3 spells CASSQGLAGKETQYF. The CDR3 nucleotides are TGTGCCAGCAGCCAGGGGCTAGCGGGAAAAGAGACCCAGTACTTC.

The chain joins TRBV5-1 to TRBJ2-1; tentatively, D is TRBD1 (5 bases). This CDR3 spans 13 amino acids. Germline assignment: CDR1 SGHRS and CDR2 YFSETQ. V lost 4 bases to trimming and J lost 3 bases, with 8 bases between them. The CDR3 bases are TGCGCCAGCAGCCCCGACAGCTACAATGAGCAGTTCTTC. Protein product: CASSPDSYNEQFF.

The rearrangement joins TRBV6-6 to TRBJ2-6; the match to TRBD1 covers 8 bases. CDR3 length: 16 amino acids. CDR1 is MNHNY, CDR2 SVGAGI, per germline (reference sequence). With V trimmed by 6 bases and J by 4 bases, 8 bases remained unmatched. The CDR3 reads CASRGADRVGANVLTF. The CDR3 nucleotides read TGTGCCAGCAGGGGGGCGGACAGGGTGGGGGCCAACGTCCTGACTTTC.

The rearrangement joins TRBV5-1 to TRBJ2-1; 8 nucleotides line up with TRBD2. The germline V gene encodes CDR1 SGHRS and CDR2 YFSETQ. The V gene end was trimmed by 4 bases and the J gene end by 2 bases; junction bases not matched to a gene: 11. The CDR3 consists of 17 residues. The CDR3 coding sequence is TGCGCCAGCAGCCTCGGGCTTGGCGGGGGGACCTACAATGAGCAGTTCTTC. Amino acids: CASSLGLGGGTYNEQFF.

This sequence joins TRBV19 and TRBJ1-5; D may be TRBD1 (5 bases). The CDR3 is 13 amino acids. Between the trimmed V and J ends, which lost 2 bases and 11 bases, there was a span of 13 bases. Germline loops: CDR1 LNHDA, CDR2 SQIVND (reference sequence). The CDR3 loop is CASSIRQIRAQHF. In nucleotides, the CDR3 is TGTGCCAGTAGTATACGACAGATCCGGGCCCAGCATTTT.

This chain uses TRBV21-1 with TRBJ1-6; the table's D call TRBD1 went unverified against the DNA. TRBV21-1 is listed as a pseudogene. The CDR3 runs to 16 residues. CDR3: CASTPEAGGYNSPLHF. The CDR3 DNA follows: TGTGCCAGCACCCCTGAGGCAGGGGGATATAATTCACCCCTCCACTTT.

This chain links TRBV27 with TRBJ1-6; D might be TRBD1 (5 bases). CDR1 and CDR2 (germline): MNHEY, SMNVEV (reference sequence). Trimming cost V 3 bases and J 18 bases, with 18 bases left between them. This CDR3 comprises 13 residues. Here the CDR3 DNA reads TGTGCCAGCAGTTTGGGGCAGGCAACTCCTCCCCACTTT. Amino acid sequence: CASSLGQATPPHF.

J is TRBJ1-1 and V is TRBV5-4, with TRBD1 matching 11 bases. The CDR3 loop spans 16 amino acids. Unmatched junction bases numbered 3, after V lost 0 bases and J lost 2 bases. From germline, CDR1 is SGHNT and CDR2 YYREEE (reference sequence). Here the CDR3 reads CASSLGTGGGNTEAFF. The CDR3 DNA sequence: TGTGCCAGCAGCTTGGGGACAGGGGGCGGCAACACTGAAGCTTTCTTT.

The rearrangement uses TRBV18 and TRBJ1-1; no clear D gene. Germline CDR1 reads KGHSH; CDR2 reads LQKENI. This CDR3 contains 14 residues. V lost 0 bases to trimming and J lost 7 bases, with 12 bases between them. The CDR3 is CASSPPYGEGEAFF. CDR3 DNA sequence: TGTGCCAGCTCACCACCGTACGGGGAAGGTGAAGCTTTCTTT.

V is TRBV27 and J is TRBJ2-7; D is possibly TRBD1 (6 bases). The CDR3 extends over 16 amino acids. The V gene lost 6 bases and the J gene lost 3 bases, with 21 bases spanning the gap. From germline, CDR1 is MNHEY and CDR2 SMNVEV (reference sequence). The CDR3 loop reads CASSWARSGAHYEQYF. As DNA, the CDR3 is TGTGCCAGCAGCTGGGCGAGATCAGGGGCCCACTACGAGCAGTACTTC.

The rearrangement uses TRBV4-1 and TRBJ2-7, with 9 bases lining up with TRBD1. CDR3 length: 16 amino acids. J lost 1 base, V lost 0 bases, and 4 bases had no gene match. Germline V gene data show CDR1 as MGHRA and CDR2 as YSYEKL. Here the CDR3 DNA reads TGCGCCAGCAGCCAAGATTGGGGACAGGGTTCCTACGAGCAGTACTTC. Translation gives CASSQDWGQGSYEQYF.

The chain employs TRBV27 and TRBJ2-7; TRBD1 matches 9 bases. Germline CDR1 MNHEY, CDR2 SMNVEV (reference sequence). The length of the CDR3 is 18 residues. Trimming removed 3 bases from V and 2 bases from J; junction bases left unmatched: 14. The CDR3 spells CASSFPPTGTGFPYEQYF. The CDR3, as DNA: TGTGCCAGCAGTTTCCCCCCAACCGGGACAGGGTTTCCCTACGAGCAGTACTTC.

The rearrangement links TRBV18 to TRBJ1-5; D gene unclear. The CDR3 has 14 residues. Looked up from germline, CDR1 is KGHSH and CDR2 is LQKENI. V lost 6 bases, J lost 0 bases, and 9 bases lay in between. The CDR3 loop is CASSPQDSNQPQHF. CDR3 nucleotides: TGTGCCAGCTCGCCTCAGGATAGCAATCAGCCCCAGCATTTT.

The rearrangement uses TRBV5-5 and TRBJ2-7; TRBD2 is a possible D gene (5 bases). CDR1 is SGHKS, CDR2 YYEKEE, per germline (reference sequence). The CDR3 consists of 13 residues. V was trimmed by 2 bases and J by 2 bases, leaving 8 bases between them. DNA of the CDR3: TGTGCCAGCAGCTTTAGCGTGGCCTACGAGCAGTACTTC. Residues: CASSFSVAYEQYF.